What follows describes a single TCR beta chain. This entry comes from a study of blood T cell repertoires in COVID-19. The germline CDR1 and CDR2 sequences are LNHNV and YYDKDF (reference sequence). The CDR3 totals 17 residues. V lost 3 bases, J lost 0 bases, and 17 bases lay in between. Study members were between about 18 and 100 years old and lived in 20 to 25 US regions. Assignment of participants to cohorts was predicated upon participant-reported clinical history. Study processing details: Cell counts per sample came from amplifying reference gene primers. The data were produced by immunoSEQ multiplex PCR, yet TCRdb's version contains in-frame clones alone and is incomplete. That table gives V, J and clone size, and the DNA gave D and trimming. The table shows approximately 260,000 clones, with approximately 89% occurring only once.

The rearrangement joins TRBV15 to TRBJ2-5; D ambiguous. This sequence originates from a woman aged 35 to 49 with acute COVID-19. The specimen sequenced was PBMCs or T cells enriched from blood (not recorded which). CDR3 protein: CATSSALGVKYQETQYF. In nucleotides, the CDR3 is TGTGCCACCAGCAGTGCCCTGGGCGTAAAGTACCAAGAGACCCAGTACTTC.